One TCR beta chain is described in this entry. Its matching antigen is unknown. This record belongs to a study of T cells in Graves' hyperthyroidism and ophthalmopathy. Amplification of TCR beta CDR3 regions used RNA as the template. The TCR CDR3 was amplified in a first-round RT-PCR using the HTBI primer set. TCRdb itself ran the multiplex PCR reads through MiXCR, one entry per CDR3 protein. The table has about 520,000 distinct CDR3 sequences, around a quarter seen once. Germline lookup yields CDR1 DFQATT and CDR2 SNEGSKA (reference sequence). The V end was cut by 5 bases, the J end by 3 bases, with 14 bases between. The CDR3 sequence is 13 residues long. Study results and limitations: From stable hyperthyroidism, ophthalmopathy was set apart by a 13 V-J model.

The gene calls are TRBV20-1 and TRBJ2-7; TRBD2 might be the D (5 bases). The material sequenced was blood. The receptor comes from a woman between 25 and 40 years old with Graves' ophthalmopathy. CDR3 sequence (DNA): TGCAGTGCTCTCCGGGGTTCGCTCTACGAGCAGTACTTC. It codes for CSALRGSLYEQYF.